This T cell receptor beta chain was sequenced in a study of CD8+ T cells in alopecia areata. The V gene lost 5 bases and the J gene lost 7 bases, with 11 bases spanning the gap. The CDR3 spans 11 residues. Germline loops: CDR1 SQVTM, CDR2 ANQGSEA. TCR sequencing used cDNA made by reverse transcription of extracted RNA. The repertoire was sequenced with immunoSEQ multiplex PCR; TCRdb's copy has only in-frame clones and lacks some. The table records roughly 250,000 clones, 67% of them present only once. Study outcomes and limitations: Scalp sequencing also captures normal skin's resident alphabeta T cells. Clarity of TCR sharing across patients fell short of that in mice, possibly HLA-related.

Concerning this clone: Its specificity is unknown.

The sequences come from CD4+ T cells sorted from blood, collected at week 0. This TCR was recovered from a human donor with alopecia areata. The chain employs TRBV29-1 and TRBJ1-1, with D perhaps TRBD1 (5 bases). The CDR3 coding sequence is TGCAGCGTTCGCCTGGGGGGTGAAGCTTTCTTT. Residues: CSVRLGGEAFF.